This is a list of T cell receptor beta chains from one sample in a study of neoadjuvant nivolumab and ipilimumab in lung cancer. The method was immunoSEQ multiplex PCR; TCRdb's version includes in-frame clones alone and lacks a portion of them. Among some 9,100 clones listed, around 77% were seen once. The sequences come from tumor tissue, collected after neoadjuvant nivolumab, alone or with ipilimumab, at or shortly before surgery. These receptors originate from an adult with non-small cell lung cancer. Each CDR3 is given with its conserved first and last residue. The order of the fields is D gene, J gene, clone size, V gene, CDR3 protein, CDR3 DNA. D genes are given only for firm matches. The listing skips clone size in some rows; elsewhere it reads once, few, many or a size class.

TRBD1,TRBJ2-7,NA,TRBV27,CASRHGQGTGVAYEQYF,TGTGCCAGCAGACACGGACAGGGGACAGGTGTTGCCTACGAGCAGTACTTC
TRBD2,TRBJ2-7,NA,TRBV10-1,CASRSGTRGLEQYF,TGCGCCAGCAGAAGTGGGACTAGAGGGCTCGAGCAGTACTTC
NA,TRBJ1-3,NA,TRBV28,CASQKRKRLAGNTIYF,TGTGCCAGCCAAAAAAGGAAGAGGCTAGCTGGAAACACCATATATTTT
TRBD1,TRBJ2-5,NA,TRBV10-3,CASTGGEETQYF,TGTGCCTCGACAGGGGGCGAAGAGACCCAGTACTTC
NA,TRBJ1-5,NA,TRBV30,CAWRAAGLSNQPQHF,TGTGCCTGGAGGGCCGCCGGACTTAGCAATCAGCCCCAGCATTTT
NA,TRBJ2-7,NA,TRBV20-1,CSARNSYEQYF,TGCAGTGCTAGGAACAGCTACGAGCAGTACTTC
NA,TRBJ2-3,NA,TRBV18,CASSRAGTIGVDTQYF,TGTGCCAGCTCTCGAGCCGGGACCATCGGGGTAGATACGCAGTATTTT
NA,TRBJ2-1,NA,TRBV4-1,CASSLTSSEQFF,TGCGCCAGCAGCCTCACTAGCAGTGAGCAGTTCTTC
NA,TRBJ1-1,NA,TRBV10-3,CAILRDTEAFF,TGTGCCATTCTCAGGGACACTGAAGCTTTCTTT
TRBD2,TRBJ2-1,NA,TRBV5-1,CASSLAAGGSGNEQFF,TGCGCCAGCAGCTTGGCTGCGGGAGGGAGTGGGAATGAGCAGTTCTTC
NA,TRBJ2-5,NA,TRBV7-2,CASSPYGETQYF,TGTGCCAGCAGCCCCTACGGGGAGACCCAGTACTTC
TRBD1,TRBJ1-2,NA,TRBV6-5,CASMGRGLDGYTF,TGTGCCAGCATGGGCAGGGGGCTGGATGGCTACACCTTC
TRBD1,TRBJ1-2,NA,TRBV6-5,CASSRDRAGGYTF,TGTGCCAGCAGCAGAGACAGGGCTGGTGGCTACACCTTC
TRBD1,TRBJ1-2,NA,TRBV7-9,CASSLDPGGGYGYTF,TGTGCCAGCAGCTTAGACCCAGGGGGCGGCTATGGCTACACCTTC
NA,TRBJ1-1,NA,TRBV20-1,CSASMNAEAFF,TGCAGTGCTAGTATGAACGCTGAAGCTTTCTTT
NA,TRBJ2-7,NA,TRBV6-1,CASSEGDWFRFYEQYF,TGTGCCAGCAGTGAGGGGGATTGGTTTCGATTCTACGAGCAGTACTTC
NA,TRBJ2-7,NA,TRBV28,CASRTAYEQYF,TGTGCCAGCAGGACGGCCTACGAGCAGTACTTC
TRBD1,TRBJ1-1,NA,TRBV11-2,CASSYGTGNTEAFF,TGTGCCAGCAGCTACGGGACAGGGAACACTGAAGCTTTCTTT
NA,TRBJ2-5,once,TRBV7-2,CASSSGGGFQETQYF,TGTGCCAGCAGCTCTGGCGGGGGCTTCCAAGAGACCCAGTACTTC
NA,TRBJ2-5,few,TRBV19,CASSADPGETQYF,TGTGCCAGTAGTGCGGACCCCGGGGAGACCCAGTACTTC
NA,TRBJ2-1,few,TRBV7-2,CASSLASRGSSSIEQFF,TGTGCCAGCAGCTTAGCTTCTAGGGGGTCCTCAAGCATTGAGCAGTTCTTC
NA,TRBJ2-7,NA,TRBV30,CAWSVPGNPPRGEQYF,TGTGCCTGGAGTGTACCTGGCAACCCCCCTCGTGGCGAGCAGTACTTC
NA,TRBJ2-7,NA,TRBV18,CASSPWEQTYEQYF,TGTGCCAGCTCACCATGGGAACAGACCTACGAGCAGTACTTC
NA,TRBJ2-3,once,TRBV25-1,CASSPRRVDTQYF,TGTGCCAGCAGTCCAAGGAGGGTGGATACGCAGTATTTT
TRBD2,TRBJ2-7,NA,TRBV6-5,CASSYSGTSGNYEQYF,TGTGCCAGCAGTTACTCGGGGACTAGCGGGAACTACGAGCAGTACTTC
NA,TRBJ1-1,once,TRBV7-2,CASSSGGTLNTEAFF,TGTGCCAGCAGCTCAGGTGGGACACTGAACACTGAAGCTTTCTTT
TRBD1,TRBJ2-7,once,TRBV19,CASSPGQGSMRNEQYF,TGTGCCAGTAGTCCGGGACAGGGTTCAATGAGGAACGAGCAGTACTTC
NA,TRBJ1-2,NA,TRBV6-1,CASSEALQGYGYTF,TGTGCCAGCAGTGAAGCGCTGCAGGGGTATGGCTACACCTTC
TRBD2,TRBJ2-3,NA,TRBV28,CASRLRLAPSTDTQYF,TGTGCCAGCAGGCTAAGACTAGCGCCTAGCACAGATACGCAGTATTTT
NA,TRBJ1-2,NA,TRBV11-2,CASSPTAPRGYGYTF,TGTGCCAGCAGCCCGACTGCTCCTAGGGGCTATGGCTACACCTTC
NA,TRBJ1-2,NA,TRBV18,CASSLSQRGYGYTF,TGTGCCAGCTCGCTATCACAGAGGGGGTATGGCTACACCTTC
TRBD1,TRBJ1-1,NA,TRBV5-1,CASSLQGARVNTEAFF,TGCGCCAGCAGCTTACAGGGGGCGCGGGTGAACACTGAAGCTTTCTTT
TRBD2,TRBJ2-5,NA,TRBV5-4,CASSLGLAGARYQETQYF,TGTGCCAGCAGCTTGGGACTAGCGGGGGCCCGGTACCAAGAGACCCAGTACTTC
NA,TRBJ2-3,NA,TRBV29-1,CSVAGTRTDTQYF,TGCAGCGTTGCGGGGACACGTACAGATACGCAGTATTTT
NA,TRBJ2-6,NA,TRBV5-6,CASRETGNSGANVLTF,TGTGCCAGCAGGGAGACAGGAAACTCTGGGGCCAACGTCCTGACTTTC
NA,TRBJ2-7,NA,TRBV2,CASSVNRQDEQYF,TGTGCCAGCAGTGTCAATCGACAGGACGAGCAGTACTTC
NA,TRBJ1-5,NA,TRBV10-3,CAISDGSQPQHF,TGTGCCATCAGTGACGGAAGCCAGCCCCAGCATTTT
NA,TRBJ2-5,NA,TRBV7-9,CASSLGAEETQYF,TGTGCCAGCAGCTTAGGGGCAGAAGAGACCCAGTACTTC
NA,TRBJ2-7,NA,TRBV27,CASSLDPASNLEQYF,TGTGCCAGCAGTTTAGACCCGGCTAGTAATCTTGAGCAGTACTTC
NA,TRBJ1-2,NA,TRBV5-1,CASSLDVYGYTF,TGCGCCAGCAGCTTGGACGTCTATGGCTACACCTTC
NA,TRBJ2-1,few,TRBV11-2,CASSLGPGLVYEQFF,TGTGCCAGCAGCTTAGGTCCAGGGTTGGTTTATGAGCAGTTCTTC
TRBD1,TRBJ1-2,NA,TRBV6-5,CASTLLTGGGGYTF,TGTGCCAGCACCTTACTTACAGGGGGTGGAGGCTACACCTTC
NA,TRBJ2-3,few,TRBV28,CASSLPGQGADTQYF,TGTGCCAGCAGCCTCCCGGGACAAGGGGCAGATACGCAGTATTTT
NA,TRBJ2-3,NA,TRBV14,CASSQENTGEIDTQYF,TGTGCCAGCAGCCAAGAGAATACGGGAGAGATAGATACGCAGTATTTT